This TCR beta chain was identified during a study of immune heterogeneity within non-small cell lung tumors. In its sample, this clonotype ranks as medium-sized. This CDR3 is 16 amino acids long. Germline trimming cut 5 bases from V and 5 bases from J; bases unmatched to any gene: 10. CDR1 is SEHNR, CDR2 FQNEAQ, per germline (reference sequence). Template was bulk tumor genomic DNA, around 600 ng per sample. Surgical sampling yielded several biopsies per primary tumor (spaced far apart). Patients with untreated, newly diagnosed non-small cell lung cancer underwent curative surgery. CDR3 of TCR beta was amplified by multiplex PCR that used 32 V and 13 J primers. TCRdb reprocessed the multiplex PCR reads via MiXCR and lists one record per CDR3 protein. The repertoire holds around 2,800 distinct CDR3 sequences, with more than 15% as singletons.

This receptor was taken from a woman aged 50 to 60 with non-small cell lung cancer. This chain joins TRBV7-9 and TRBJ2-3, with TRBD2 identical over 10 bases. The sample comprised lung tumor tissue. CDR3 protein: CASSLASGSIGDTQYF. DNA for the CDR3: TGTGCCAGCAGCCTGGCTAGCGGGAGTATTGGAGATACGCAGTATTTT. Full variable domain (outside the CDR3, taken from reference TRBV7-9 and TRBJ2-3): DTGVSQNPRHKITKRGQNVTFRCDPISEHNRLYWYRQTLGQGPEFLTYFQNEAQLEKSRLLSDRFSAERPKGSFSTLEIQRTEQGDSAMYLCASSLASGSIGDTQYFGPGTRLTVL.